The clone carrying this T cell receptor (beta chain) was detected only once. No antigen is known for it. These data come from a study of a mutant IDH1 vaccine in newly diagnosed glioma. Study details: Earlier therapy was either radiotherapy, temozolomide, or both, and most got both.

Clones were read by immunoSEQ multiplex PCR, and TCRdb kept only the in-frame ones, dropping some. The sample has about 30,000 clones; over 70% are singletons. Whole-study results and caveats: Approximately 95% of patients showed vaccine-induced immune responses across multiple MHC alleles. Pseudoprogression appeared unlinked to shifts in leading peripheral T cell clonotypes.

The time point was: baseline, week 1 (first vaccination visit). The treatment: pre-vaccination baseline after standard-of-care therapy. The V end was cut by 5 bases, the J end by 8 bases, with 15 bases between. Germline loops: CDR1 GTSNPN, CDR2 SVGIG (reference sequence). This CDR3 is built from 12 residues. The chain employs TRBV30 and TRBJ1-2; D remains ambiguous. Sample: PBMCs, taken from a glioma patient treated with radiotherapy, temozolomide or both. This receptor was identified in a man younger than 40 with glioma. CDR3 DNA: TGTGCCTGGGGGAAAGTATCAGCGGGCTACACCTTC. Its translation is CAWGKVSAGYTF.